This entry lists 30 T cell receptor beta chains sequenced from one sample in a study of blood T cell repertoires in COVID-19. Profiled with immunoSEQ multiplex PCR; TCRdb holds only in-frame clones, not every one. Of 250,000 or so clones listed, about nine tenths are singletons. Sequencing input: peripheral blood. Source of these receptors: a man aged 25 to 45 with COVID-19, enrolled during active disease.

The rearrangement links TRBV9 to TRBJ1-5; D might be TRBD1 (6 bases). The germline V gene encodes CDR1 SGDLS and CDR2 YYNGEE. V dropped 4 bases and J dropped 3 bases, with 14 bases sitting between them. The CDR3 sequence is 15 residues long. This CDR3 reads CASSPEGVVNQPQHF. In nucleotides, the CDR3 is TGTGCCAGCAGCCCCGAGGGGGTGGTCAATCAGCCCCAGCATTTT.

This chain links TRBV5-4 with TRBJ1-1; D is undetermined. CDR1 is SGHNT, CDR2 YYREEE, per germline (reference sequence). V was pared by 0 bases and J by 3 bases, with 6 bases between. The CDR3 sequence is 13 residues long. In DNA form, the CDR3 reads TGTGCCAGCAGCTTGGGGGCTGACACTGAAGCTTTCTTT. Protein sequence: CASSLGADTEAFF.

The V and J genes are TRBV19 and TRBJ1-5; D is uncertain. CDR1 LNHDA and CDR2 SQIVND come from the germline V gene (reference sequence). The CDR3 has 16 amino acids. V dropped 1 base and J dropped 1 base, with 11 bases sitting between them. CDR3 region: CASSIVSTTSNQPQHF. CDR3 DNA: TGTGCCAGTAGTATAGTTTCAACTACCAGCAATCAGCCCCAGCATTTT. Using reference TRBV19 and TRBJ1-5 for the parts outside the CDR3, the full variable domain is DGGITQSPKYLFRKEGQNVTLSCEQNLNHDAMYWYRQDPGQGLRLIYYSQIVNDFQKGDIAEGYSVSREKKESFPLTVTSAQKNPTAFYLCASSIVSTTSNQPQHFGDGTRLSIL.

The CDR3 spells CASSPPVAGGYYEQYF. In nucleotides, the CDR3 is TGTGCCAGCTCACCACCGGTGGCGGGGGGTTACTACGAGCAGTACTTC. The chain is built from TRBV18 and TRBJ2-7, with 8 bases fitting TRBD2. Trimming took 0 bases from V and 3 from J; bases not matched to a gene: 7. Germline V gene lookup returns CDR1 KGHSH and CDR2 LQKENI. The CDR3 covers 16 residues.

The chain combines TRBV4-2 with TRBJ1-4; D gene uncertain. Germline V gene sequence: CDR1 LGHNA, CDR2 YNFKEQ. This CDR3 has 14 residues. Trimming took off 3 bases at V and 4 bases at J, with 9 bases between the two ends. The CDR3: CASSHGELNEKLFF. The CDR3 DNA sequence: TGTGCCAGCAGCCACGGAGAACTTAATGAAAAACTGTTTTTT.

V usage is TRBV5-1 and J usage is TRBJ2-7; D may be TRBD1 (5 bases). The germline V gene has CDR1 SGHRS and CDR2 YFSETQ. The CDR3 covers 14 residues. V was clipped by 2 bases and J by 0 bases, with 9 bases between them. The CDR3 sequence: CASSFAGPSYEQYF. CDR3 sequence (DNA): TGCGCCAGCAGCTTCGCAGGGCCCTCCTACGAGCAGTACTTC.

This clone has only one observation. This rearrangement joins TRBV25-1 to TRBJ2-3, with TRBD2 identical over 7 bases. The length of the CDR3 is 14 residues. V lost 9 bases, J lost 3 bases, and 9 bases stayed unmatched. From germline, CDR1 is MGHDK and CDR2 SYGVNS. Written as DNA, the CDR3 is TGTGCCAGTAGGACGGGAGGTCTTACAGATACGCAGTATTTT. It is translated as CASRTGGLTDTQYF.

The rearrangement links TRBV5-5 to TRBJ1-1; possible D gene TRBD1, 6 bases. The V end lost 0 bases, the J end lost 1 base, and 10 bases lay between the germline ends. Germline V gene lookup returns CDR1 SGHKS and CDR2 YYEKEE (reference sequence). This CDR3 contains 15 residues. Here the CDR3 reads CASSLDGTTNTEAFF. In DNA, the CDR3 is TGTGCCAGCAGCTTGGATGGGACAACGAACACTGAAGCTTTCTTT. The full variable domain, its missing parts supplied by reference TRBV5-5 and TRBJ1-1, is DAGVTQSPTHLIKTRGQQVTLRCSPISGHKSVSWYQQVLGQGPQFIFQYYEKEERGRGNFPDRFSARQFPNYSSELNVNALLLGDSALYLCASSLDGTTNTEAFFGQGTRLTVV.

J is TRBJ1-3 and V is TRBV6-6; the D is unclear. The germline V gene encodes CDR1 MNHNY and CDR2 SVGAGI (reference sequence). Trimming took off 7 bases at V and 0 bases at J, with 10 bases between the two ends. The CDR3 spans 14 residues. CDR3 amino acids: CASNPRSSGNTIYF. The CDR3, as DNA: TGTGCCAGCAACCCCAGGTCCTCTGGAAACACCATATATTTT.

The J gene is TRBJ2-7, the V gene TRBV11-3; weak D call: TRBD2 (5 bases). Trimming pared 3 bases from V and 3 bases from J, leaving 9 bases between. CDR1 is SGHNT and CDR2 is YENEEA in the germline V gene. CDR3 length equals 13 residues. CDR3 bases: TGTGCCAGCAGCTTTGTAGAGGGCTACGAGCAGTACTTC. Its protein is CASSFVEGYEQYF.

V is TRBV30 and J is TRBJ1-4, with no clear D. The germline V gene has CDR1 GTSNPN and CDR2 SVGIG (reference sequence). The CDR3 has 14 amino acids. Trimming left V 0 bases short and J 6 bases short, with 11 bases between. CDR3 coding DNA: TGTGCCTGGAGTGTAGTGGCCCCCTATGAAAAACTGTTTTTT. As protein: CAWSVVAPYEKLFF.

For the CDR3, the DNA is TGTGCCAGCAGTCTAATGAGGGGGTCCTACAATGAGCAGTTCTTC. It yields the protein CASSLMRGSYNEQFF. The chain joins TRBV27 to TRBJ2-1, with D possibly TRBD1 on 6 matching bases. V lost 5 bases, J lost 1 base, and 12 bases lay in between. The CDR3 runs 15 residues. The V gene's germline CDR1 is MNHEY and CDR2 SMNVEV (reference sequence).

The genes are TRBV6-5 and TRBJ1-2, with 11 bases lining up with TRBD1. After removal of 4 bases from V and 4 bases from J, the junction contained 8 bases not matched to a gene. The CDR3 spans 16 residues. Germline loops: CDR1 MNHEY, CDR2 SVGAGI. CDR3 DNA: TGTGCCAGCAGTTTAGGACAGGGGGCCCTCCTCTATGGCTACACCTTC. It translates to CASSLGQGALLYGYTF.

This clone was recorded a few times. The chain links TRBV28 to TRBJ1-2; the match to TRBD1 covers 10 bases. Germline V gene lookup returns CDR1 MDHEN and CDR2 SYDVKM. The CDR3 covers 15 residues. The trim removed 5 bases at V and 6 bases at J, leaving 9 bases unmatched. The CDR3 reads CASSQGGTGVHGYTF. The CDR3 DNA reads as TGTGCCAGCAGTCAAGGGGGGACAGGGGTTCATGGCTACACCTTC.

This rearrangement joins TRBV2 to TRBJ1-1; 9 positions match TRBD1. With 7 bases clipped from V and 5 bases from J, the junction kept 5 bases outside the gene matches. CDR1 is SNHLY, CDR2 FYNNEI, per germline. This CDR3 region has 13 residues. This CDR3 is CASNTDRGTEAFF. The DNA of the CDR3 is TGTGCCAGCAACACAGACAGGGGGACTGAAGCTTTCTTT. Using reference TRBV2 and TRBJ1-1 for the parts outside the CDR3, the full variable domain is EPEVTQTPSHQVTQMGQEVILRCVPISNHLYFYWYRQILGQKVEFLVSFYNNEISEKSEIFDDQFSVERPDGSNFTLKIRSTKLEDSAMYFCASNTDRGTEAFFGQGTRLTVV.

The chain has TRBV5-4 and TRBJ2-3, with 7 bases identical to TRBD1. This CDR3 region has 16 residues. Trimming at V came to 6 bases and at J to 9 bases, leaving 19 bases not matched to a gene. Germline V gene data show CDR1 as SGHNT and CDR2 as YYREEE (reference sequence). The CDR3 bases are TGTGCCAGCAACCTGGGGAATACAGGGGTCCCTGGCACGCAGTATTTT. Its translation: CASNLGNTGVPGTQYF.

The chain couples TRBV28 to TRBJ1-3, with a weak D call TRBD1 (6 bases). V was cut by 5 bases and J by 2 bases, with 13 bases left in between. CDR1 and CDR2 (germline): MDHEN, SYDVKM. The CDR3 has 15 residues. The CDR3: CASSASGGPGNTIYF. In DNA, the CDR3 is TGTGCCAGCAGTGCCTCGGGGGGGCCTGGAAACACCATATATTTT.

In nucleotides, the CDR3 is TGTGCCAGCAGCCCTAGCGGGAGGGCCTCCTACGAGCAGTACTTC. It encodes CASSPSGRASYEQYF. J is TRBJ2-7 and V is TRBV7-2, with 12 bases identical to TRBD2. Trimming took 5 bases from V and 0 from J; bases not matched to a gene: 2. The CDR3 consists of 15 residues. The germline gives CDR1 SGHTA, CDR2 FQGNSA.

DNA for the CDR3: TGCGCCAGCAGAAAACAGGGGTCGAGCAACACCGGGGAGCTGTTTTTT. Translation gives CASRKQGSSNTGELFF. The gene calls are TRBV5-1 and TRBJ2-2, with 7 bases fitting TRBD1. Trimming removed 5 bases from V and 2 bases from J; junction bases left unmatched: 9. This CDR3 is 16 amino acids long. CDR1 SGHRS and CDR2 YFSETQ come from the germline V gene.

This clone was picked up one time. The V and J genes are TRBV10-3 and TRBJ2-3; tentative D call: TRBD2 (6 bases). Germline V gives CDR1 ENHRY, CDR2 SYGVKD. V lost 3 bases and J lost 7, with 11 bases in between. The CDR3 totals 13 residues. This CDR3 is CAISENSGNTQYF. CDR3 DNA: TGTGCCATCAGTGAAAATAGCGGAAATACGCAGTATTTT.

The chain joins TRBV28 to TRBJ2-6, with 9 bases lining up with TRBD1. The CDR3 consists of 18 residues. J lost 1 base, V lost 5 bases, and 9 bases had no gene match. The germline V gene has CDR1 MDHEN and CDR2 SYDVKM. The CDR3 loop reads CASSPLRQGESGANVLTF. CDR3 sequence (DNA): TGTGCCAGCAGTCCCCTCCGACAGGGGGAATCTGGGGCCAACGTCCTGACTTTC.

J is TRBJ1-4 and V is TRBV7-2; 9 nucleotides align to TRBD1. The CDR3 is 14 amino acids. The ends lost 5 bases at V and 7 bases at J; junction bases unmatched: 5. CDR1 SGHTA and CDR2 FQGNSA come from the germline V gene. The CDR3 region has the DNA TGTGCCAGCAGCAGGGACAGGGTCCCTGAAAAACTGTTTTTT. Amino acid sequence: CASSRDRVPEKLFF.

The chain is built from TRBV2 and TRBJ1-2, with 7 bases that match TRBD1. J gave up 6 bases and V 8 bases, and 12 bases lay outside the gene matches. The CDR3 extends over 14 amino acids. The germline V gene encodes CDR1 SNHLY and CDR2 FYNNEI. The CDR3 protein is CASLVLLQGNGYTF. CDR3 DNA: TGTGCCAGCCTAGTTCTCTTACAGGGGAATGGCTACACCTTC.

This clone was detected once. V gene TRBV27 combines with J gene TRBJ1-6; a weak D match, TRBD1 (5 bases). Germline V gene data show CDR1 as MNHEY and CDR2 as SMNVEV (reference sequence). The ends were cut back, 6 bases at V and 9 bases at J, with 27 bases in the middle. The CDR3 is 18 residues long. The CDR3 region is CASRLDTGPDRAFSPLHF. The CDR3 bases are TGTGCCAGCAGGTTAGACACCGGACCCGACAGAGCTTTTTCACCCCTCCACTTT.

The rearrangement uses TRBV7-9 and TRBJ2-7, with D maybe TRBD2 (7 bases). The CDR3 is made up of 14 amino acids. The germline V and J ends were trimmed by 6 bases and 2 bases, with 14 bases remaining between them. CDR1 SEHNR and CDR2 FQNEAQ come from the germline V gene (reference sequence). The CDR3 DNA sequence: TGTGCCAGCAGAAAAGGAGGGGGGGCCTACGAGCAGTACTTC. Amino acid sequence: CASRKGGGAYEQYF.

V gene TRBV4-3 combines with J gene TRBJ2-1; TRBD2 matches 9 bases. CDR1 is LGHNA and CDR2 is YSLEER in the germline V gene. Trimming at V came to 3 bases and at J to 5 bases, leaving 5 bases not matched to a gene. The CDR3 contains 15 residues. Written as DNA, the CDR3 is TGCGCCAGCAGCCAGGGACTAGCTGTTAACAATGAGCAGTTCTTC. Encoded protein: CASSQGLAVNNEQFF.

This CDR3 is CASSLKQGPSNEKLFF. The DNA for the CDR3 is TGTGCCAGCAGCTTAAAACAGGGGCCGTCTAATGAAAAACTGTTTTTT. The chain is built from TRBV7-9 and TRBJ1-4, with 7 bases matching TRBD1. J gave up 3 bases and V 2 bases, and 6 bases lay outside the gene matches. This CDR3 spans 16 amino acids. The germline gives CDR1 SEHNR, CDR2 FQNEAQ (reference sequence).

This chain uses TRBV7-9 with TRBJ1-6; tentatively, D is TRBD1 (6 bases). This CDR3 contains 17 residues. Germline assignment: CDR1 SEHNR and CDR2 FQNEAQ (reference sequence). V was shortened by 0 bases and J by 7 bases, with 16 bases between the two germline ends. For the CDR3, the DNA is TGTGCCAGCAGCTTAGCCGCGCTGGGGGGGCTGAATTCACCCCTCCACTTT. It codes for CASSLAALGGLNSPLHF.

This rearrangement joins TRBV4-2 to TRBJ2-3, with D possibly TRBD1 on 6 matching bases. Germline assignment: CDR1 LGHNA and CDR2 YNFKEQ. V gave up 1 base and J gave up 0 bases, with 8 bases separating them. CDR3 size: 15 residues. Here the CDR3 DNA reads TGTGCCAGCAGCCAAGCCCAGGGGAGCACAGATACGCAGTATTTT. Translated, it gives CASSQAQGSTDTQYF.

V is TRBV14 and J is TRBJ1-4; possible D gene TRBD1, 6 bases. The V end was cut by 4 bases, the J end by 0 bases, with 9 bases between. The CDR3 sequence is 15 residues long. The germline V gene encodes CDR1 SGHDN and CDR2 FVKESK. The CDR3 reads CASSRYRATNEKLFF. CDR3 sequence (DNA): TGTGCCAGCAGCCGATACAGGGCAACTAATGAAAAACTGTTTTTT.